The present entry profiles one T cell receptor beta chain with its context. The data were taken from a study of blood T cell repertoires in COVID-19. Clones were sequenced by immunoSEQ multiplex PCR, and TCRdb holds only the in-frame ones, with some missing. The sample lists roughly 15,000 clones; roughly 79% were seen once. CDR1 SGHVS and CDR2 FNYEAQ come from the germline V gene. The CDR3 spans 16 residues. The junction had 14 bases not matched to a gene; V was cut back by 5 bases and J by 8 bases. Sequencing input: peripheral blood. This rearrangement joins TRBV7-6 to TRBJ2-1; TRBD1 agrees at 8 bases. The sequence was collected from a man aged 55 to 70 with acute or convalescent COVID-19. The chain's CDR3 is CASSPRFGQGEDEQFF. CDR3 bases: TGTGCCAGCAGCCCCCGATTTGGACAGGGAGAAGATGAGCAGTTCTTC.